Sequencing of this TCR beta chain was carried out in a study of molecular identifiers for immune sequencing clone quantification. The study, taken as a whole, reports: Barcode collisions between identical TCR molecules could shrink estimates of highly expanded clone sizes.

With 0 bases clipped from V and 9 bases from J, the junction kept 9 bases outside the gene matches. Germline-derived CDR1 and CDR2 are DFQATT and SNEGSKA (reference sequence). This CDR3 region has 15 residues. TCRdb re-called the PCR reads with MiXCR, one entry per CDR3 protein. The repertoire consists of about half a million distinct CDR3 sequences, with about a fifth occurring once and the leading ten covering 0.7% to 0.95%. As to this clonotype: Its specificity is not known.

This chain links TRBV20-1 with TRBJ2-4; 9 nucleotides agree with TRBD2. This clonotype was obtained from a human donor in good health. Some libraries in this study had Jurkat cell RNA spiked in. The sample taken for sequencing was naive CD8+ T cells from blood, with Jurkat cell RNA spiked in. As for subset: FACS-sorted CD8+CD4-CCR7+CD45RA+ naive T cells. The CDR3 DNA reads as TGCAGTGCTAGAGAACAGGGGACTAGCCCCGCCATTCAGTACTTC. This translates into CSAREQGTSPAIQYF.